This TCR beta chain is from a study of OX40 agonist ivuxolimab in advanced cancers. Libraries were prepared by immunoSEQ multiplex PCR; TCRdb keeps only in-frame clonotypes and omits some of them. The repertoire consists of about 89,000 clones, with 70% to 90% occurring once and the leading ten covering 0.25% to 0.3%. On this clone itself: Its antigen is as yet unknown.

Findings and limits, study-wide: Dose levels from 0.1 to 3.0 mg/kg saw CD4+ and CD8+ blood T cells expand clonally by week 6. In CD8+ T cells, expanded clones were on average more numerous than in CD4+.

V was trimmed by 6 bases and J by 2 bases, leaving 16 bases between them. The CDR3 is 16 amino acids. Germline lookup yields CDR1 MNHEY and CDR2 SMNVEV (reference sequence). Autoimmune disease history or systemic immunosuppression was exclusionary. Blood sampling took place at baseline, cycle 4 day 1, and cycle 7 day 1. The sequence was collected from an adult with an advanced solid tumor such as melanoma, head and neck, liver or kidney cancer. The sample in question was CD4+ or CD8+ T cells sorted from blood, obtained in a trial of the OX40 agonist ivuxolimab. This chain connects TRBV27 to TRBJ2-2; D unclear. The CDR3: CASSRTPQPNTGELFF. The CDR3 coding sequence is TGTGCCAGCAGCCGGACCCCTCAGCCTAACACCGGGGAGCTGTTTTTT.